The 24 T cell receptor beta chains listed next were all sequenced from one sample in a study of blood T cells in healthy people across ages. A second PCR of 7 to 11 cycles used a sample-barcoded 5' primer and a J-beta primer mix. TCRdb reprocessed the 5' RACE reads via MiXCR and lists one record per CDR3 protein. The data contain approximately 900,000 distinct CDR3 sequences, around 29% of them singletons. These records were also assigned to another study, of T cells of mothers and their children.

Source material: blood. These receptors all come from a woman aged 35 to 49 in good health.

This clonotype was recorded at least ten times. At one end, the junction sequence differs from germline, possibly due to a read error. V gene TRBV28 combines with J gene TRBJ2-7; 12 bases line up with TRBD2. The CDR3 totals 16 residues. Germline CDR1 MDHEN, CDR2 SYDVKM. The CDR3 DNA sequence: TGTGCCAGCAGATTATATACTAGCGGGGGGAAGTACGAGCAGTACTTC. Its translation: CASRLYTSGGKYEQYF.

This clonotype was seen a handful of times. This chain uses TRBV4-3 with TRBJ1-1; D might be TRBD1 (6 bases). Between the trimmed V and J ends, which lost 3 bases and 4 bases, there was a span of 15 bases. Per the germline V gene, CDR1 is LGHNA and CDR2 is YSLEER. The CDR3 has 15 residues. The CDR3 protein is CASSQLGTGPTEAFF. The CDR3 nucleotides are TGCGCCAGCAGCCAGTTGGGTACAGGGCCCACTGAAGCTTTCTTT.

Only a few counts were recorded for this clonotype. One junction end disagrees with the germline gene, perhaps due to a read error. The CDR3 coding sequence is TGCAGTGCTAGAGAGAGCCCTCCGAGGGCCAACGTCCGGACTTTC. It yields the protein CSARESPPRANVRTF. V and J are TRBV20-1 and TRBJ2-6; TRBD2 is a possible D gene (5 bases). The CDR3 is 15 residues long. Germline V gives CDR1 DFQATT, CDR2 SNEGSKA (reference sequence).

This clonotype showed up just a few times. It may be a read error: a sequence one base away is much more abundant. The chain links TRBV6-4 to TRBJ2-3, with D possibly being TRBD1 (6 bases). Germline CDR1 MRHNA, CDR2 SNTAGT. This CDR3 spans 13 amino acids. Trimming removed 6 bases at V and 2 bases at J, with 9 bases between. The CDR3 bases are TGTGCCAGCAGGGACAGCTACACAGATACGCAGTATTTT. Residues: CASRDSYTDTQYF.

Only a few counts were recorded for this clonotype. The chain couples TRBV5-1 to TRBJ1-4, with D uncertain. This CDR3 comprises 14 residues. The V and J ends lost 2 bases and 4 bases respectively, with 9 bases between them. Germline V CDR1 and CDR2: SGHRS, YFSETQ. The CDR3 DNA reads TGCGCCAGCAGCTTCACACATGATAATGAAAAACTGTTTTTT. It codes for CASSFTHDNEKLFF.

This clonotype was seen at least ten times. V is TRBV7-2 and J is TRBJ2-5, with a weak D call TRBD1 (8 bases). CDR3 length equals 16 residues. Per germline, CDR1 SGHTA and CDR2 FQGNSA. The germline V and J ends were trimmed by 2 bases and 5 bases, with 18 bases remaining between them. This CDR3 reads CASSLSGTGGWETQYF. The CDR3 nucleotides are TGTGCCAGCAGCTTAAGCGGGACAGGAGGATGGGAGACCCAGTACTTC.

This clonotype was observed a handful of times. The CDR3 DNA reads TGTGCCAGCAGCTTGACAGGTAATGACGACTACGAGCAGTACTTC. Translating gives CASSLTGNDDYEQYF. This rearrangement joins TRBV7-8 to TRBJ2-7; D perhaps matches TRBD1 (6 bases). Trimming pared 3 bases from V and 3 bases from J, leaving 15 bases between. The CDR3 loop spans 15 amino acids. Germline assignment: CDR1 SGHVS and CDR2 FQNEAQ. Based on the CDR3 plus reference TRBV7-8 and TRBJ2-7, the full variable domain is GAGVSQSPRYKVAKRGQDVALRCDPISGHVSLFWYQQALGQGPEFLTYFQNEAQLDKSGLPSDRFFAERPEGSVSTLKIQRTQQEDSAVYLCASSLTGNDDYEQYFGPGTRLTVT.

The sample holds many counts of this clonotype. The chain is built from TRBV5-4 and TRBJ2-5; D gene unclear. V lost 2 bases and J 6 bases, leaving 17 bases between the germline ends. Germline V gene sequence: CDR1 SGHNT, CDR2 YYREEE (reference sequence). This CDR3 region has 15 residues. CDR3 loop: CASSFYSRNTQTQYF. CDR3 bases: TGTGCCAGCAGCTTCTACTCCAGGAATACGCAGACCCAGTACTTC. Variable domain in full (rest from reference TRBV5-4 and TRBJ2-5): ETGVTQSPTHLIKTRGQQVTLRCSSQSGHNTVSWYQQALGQGPQFIFQYYREEENGRGNFPPRFSGLQFPNYSSELNVNALELDDSALYLCASSFYSRNTQTQYFGPGTRLLVL.

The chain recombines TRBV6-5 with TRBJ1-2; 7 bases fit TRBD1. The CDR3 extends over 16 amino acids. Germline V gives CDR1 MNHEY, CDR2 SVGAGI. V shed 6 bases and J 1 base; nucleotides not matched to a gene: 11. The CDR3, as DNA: TGTGCCAGCAGGGGGGGTGGGACAGCCTATAACTATGGCTACACCTTC. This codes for CASRGGGTAYNYGYTF.

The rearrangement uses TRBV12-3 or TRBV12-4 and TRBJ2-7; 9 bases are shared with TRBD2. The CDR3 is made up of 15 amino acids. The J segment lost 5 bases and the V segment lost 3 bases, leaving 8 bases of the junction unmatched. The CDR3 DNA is TGTGCCAGCAGTTTCCAGCGGGGGGACCCGGACGAGCAGTACTTC. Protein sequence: CASSFQRGDPDEQYF.

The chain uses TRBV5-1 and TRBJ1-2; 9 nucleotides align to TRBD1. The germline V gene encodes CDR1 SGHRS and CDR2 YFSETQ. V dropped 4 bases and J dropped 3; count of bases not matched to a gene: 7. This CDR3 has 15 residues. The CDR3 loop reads CASSSYRGRDYGYTF. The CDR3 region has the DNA TGCGCCAGCAGCAGTTACAGGGGGCGCGACTATGGCTACACCTTC.

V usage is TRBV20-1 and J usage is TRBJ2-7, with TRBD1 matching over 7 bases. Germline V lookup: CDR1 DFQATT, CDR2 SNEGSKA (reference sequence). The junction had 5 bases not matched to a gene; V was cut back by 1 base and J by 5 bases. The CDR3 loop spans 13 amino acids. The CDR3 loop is CSARVAQGDEQYF. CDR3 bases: TGCAGTGCTAGAGTCGCTCAGGGGGACGAGCAGTACTTC.

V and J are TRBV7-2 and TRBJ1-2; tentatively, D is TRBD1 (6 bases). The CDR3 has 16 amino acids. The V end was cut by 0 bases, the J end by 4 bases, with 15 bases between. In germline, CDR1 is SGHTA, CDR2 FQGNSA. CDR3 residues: CASSLAPGAGGYGYTF. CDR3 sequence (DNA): TGTGCCAGCAGCTTAGCTCCAGGGGCAGGAGGCTATGGCTACACCTTC.

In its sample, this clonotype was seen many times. In DNA form, the CDR3 reads TGTGCCAGCAGTTACGGGGGAGGCTACACCTTC. As protein: CASSYGGGYTF. The chain joins TRBV12-3 or TRBV12-4 to TRBJ1-2, with D possibly being TRBD1 (5 bases). The CDR3 runs to 11 residues. V gave up 4 bases and J gave up 8 bases, with 8 bases separating them.

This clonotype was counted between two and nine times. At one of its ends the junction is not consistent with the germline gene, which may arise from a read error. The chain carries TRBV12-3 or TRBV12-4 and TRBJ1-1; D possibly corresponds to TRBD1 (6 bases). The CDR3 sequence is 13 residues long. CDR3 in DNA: TGTGCCAGCAGTTTGGACAGTGGGGCTAACGCTTGCTTT. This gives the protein CASSLDSGANACF.

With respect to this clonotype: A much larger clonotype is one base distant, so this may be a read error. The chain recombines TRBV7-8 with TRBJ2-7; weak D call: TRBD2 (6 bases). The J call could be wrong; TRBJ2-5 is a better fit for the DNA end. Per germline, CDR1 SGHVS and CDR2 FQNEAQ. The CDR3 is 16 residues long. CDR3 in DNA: TGTGCCAGCAGTCCCGGACCGGAACGGGGACTAGAGACCCAGTACTTC. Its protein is CASSPGPERGLETQYF.

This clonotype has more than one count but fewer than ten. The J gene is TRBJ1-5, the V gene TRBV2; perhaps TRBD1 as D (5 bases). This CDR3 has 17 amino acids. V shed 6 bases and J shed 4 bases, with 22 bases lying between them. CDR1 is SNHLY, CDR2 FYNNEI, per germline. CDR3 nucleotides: TGTGCCAGCAGCCCCTTTCGGGCCAACCCAGGGAATCAGCCCCAGCATTTT. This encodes CASSPFRANPGNQPQHF.

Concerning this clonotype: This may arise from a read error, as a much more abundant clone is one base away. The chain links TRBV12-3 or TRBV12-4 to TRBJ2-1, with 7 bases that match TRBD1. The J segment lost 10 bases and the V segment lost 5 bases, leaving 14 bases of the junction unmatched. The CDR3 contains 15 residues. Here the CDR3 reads CASSLLQGVDGEQFF. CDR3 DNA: TGTGCCAGCAGTCTATTGCAGGGGGTTGATGGCGAGCAGTTCTTC.

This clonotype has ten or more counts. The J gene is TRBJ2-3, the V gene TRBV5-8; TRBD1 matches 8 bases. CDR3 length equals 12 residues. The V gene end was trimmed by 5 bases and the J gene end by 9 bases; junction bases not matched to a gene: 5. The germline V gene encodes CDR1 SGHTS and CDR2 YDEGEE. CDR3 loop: CASSPGQGTQYF. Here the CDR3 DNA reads TGTGCCAGCAGTCCTGGACAGGGCACGCAGTATTTT.

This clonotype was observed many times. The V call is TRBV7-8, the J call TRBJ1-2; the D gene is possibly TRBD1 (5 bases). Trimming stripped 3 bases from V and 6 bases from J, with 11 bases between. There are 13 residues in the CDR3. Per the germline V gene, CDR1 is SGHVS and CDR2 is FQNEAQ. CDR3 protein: CASSFPQEDGYTF. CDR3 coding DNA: TGTGCCAGCAGCTTTCCACAGGAGGATGGCTACACCTTC.

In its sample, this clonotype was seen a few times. The CDR3 loop is CASSYRKNIQYF. CDR3 DNA sequence: TGTGCCAGCAGTTACAGGAAAAACATTCAGTACTTC. The chain links TRBV6-6 to TRBJ2-4, with D unclear. The CDR3 consists of 12 residues. The V gene's germline CDR1 is MNHNY and CDR2 SVGAGI (reference sequence). The ends were cut back, 2 bases at V and 4 bases at J, with 3 bases in the middle.

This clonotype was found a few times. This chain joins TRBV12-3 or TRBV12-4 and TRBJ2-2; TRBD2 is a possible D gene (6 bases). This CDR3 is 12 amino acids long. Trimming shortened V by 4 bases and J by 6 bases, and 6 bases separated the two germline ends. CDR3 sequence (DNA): TGTGCCAGCAGTTGGGGGGCCGGGGAGCTGTTTTTT. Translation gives CASSWGAGELFF.

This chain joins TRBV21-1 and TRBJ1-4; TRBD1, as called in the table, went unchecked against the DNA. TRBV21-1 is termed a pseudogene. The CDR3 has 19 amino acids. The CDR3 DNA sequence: TGTGCCAGCAGCAAACCGCCGGCAGCCAGGGAGCGATCTAATGAAAAACTGTTTTTT. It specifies CASSKPPAARERSNEKLFF.

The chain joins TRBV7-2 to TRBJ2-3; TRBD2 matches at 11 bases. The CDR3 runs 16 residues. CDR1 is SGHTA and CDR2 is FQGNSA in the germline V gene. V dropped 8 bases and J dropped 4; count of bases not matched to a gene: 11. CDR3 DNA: TGTGCCAGCCAACTTGCTAGCGGGGGGCCCGCAGATACGCAGTATTTT. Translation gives CASQLASGGPADTQYF.